These 25 T cell receptor beta chains share one sample of origin, sequenced in a study of identical twins. TCRdb reprocessed the 5' RACE reads with MiXCR, giving one entry per CDR3 protein. The sample contains roughly 570,000 distinct CDR3 sequences, 7.5% to 10% of which appear only once. This sample was shared with a second study, whose subject was yellow fever vaccine responses in identical twins.

Source material: PBMCs. Receptors originate from a woman aged 18-29 years in good health.

This clonotype was seen a handful of times. The chain has TRBV12-3 or TRBV12-4 and TRBJ2-5, with TRBD1 matching 8 bases. The CDR3 spans 16 residues. V was clipped by 5 bases and J by 5 bases; unmatched bases: 13. The DNA of the CDR3 is TGTGCCAGCAGTGACCGACAGGGGACCAGAGGGGAGACCCAGTACTTC. Its translation: CASSDRQGTRGETQYF.

The chain carries TRBV10-3 and TRBJ2-5; D call uncertain. The CDR3 has 13 amino acids. Germline CDR1 ENHRY, CDR2 SYGVKD. Trimming took 2 bases from V and 2 from J, leaving 6 bases between them. In DNA form, the CDR3 reads TGTGCCATCAGTGAGGACCTACAAGAGACCCAGTACTTC. Its protein is CAISEDLQETQYF.

V usage is TRBV3-1 and J usage is TRBJ2-7; D is uncertain. Germline lookup yields CDR1 LGHDT and CDR2 YNNKEL (reference sequence). The V end was cut by 2 bases, the J end by 4 bases, with 3 bases between. The CDR3 spans 11 residues. The CDR3 loop is CASSQKYEQYF. As DNA, the CDR3 is TGTGCCAGCAGCCAAAAGTACGAGCAGTACTTC.

This clonotype was detected many times. This chain connects TRBV12-3 or TRBV12-4 to TRBJ1-1; D might be TRBD1 (6 bases). V dropped 6 bases and J dropped 1 base, with 12 bases sitting between them. The CDR3 contains 14 residues. The CDR3 DNA is TGTGCCAGCAGACTCAGGGGTGGGAACACTGAAGCTTTCTTT. It yields the protein CASRLRGGNTEAFF.

This sequence joins TRBV27 and TRBJ2-3; D is perhaps TRBD1 (5 bases). The V gene lost 8 bases and the J gene lost 2 bases, with 14 bases spanning the gap. The V gene's germline CDR1 is MNHEY and CDR2 SMNVEV (reference sequence). The CDR3 runs to 14 residues. CDR3 in amino acids: CASAQGVNTDTQYF. The DNA for the CDR3 is TGTGCCAGCGCGCAAGGGGTTAACACAGATACGCAGTATTTT.

The DNA for the CDR3 is TGTGCCAGCAGCGCCCTGACAGGCTACGAGCAGTACTTC. Translated, it gives CASSALTGYEQYF. The chain uses TRBV9 and TRBJ2-7, with D maybe TRBD1 (6 bases). Germline V lookup: CDR1 SGDLS, CDR2 YYNGEE. V was clipped by 3 bases and J by 3 bases, with 10 bases between them. CDR3 length: 13 amino acids.

This clonotype was detected only a few times. The rearrangement links TRBV12-3 or TRBV12-4 to TRBJ2-5; D could derive from TRBD1 or TRBD2 (6 bases each). Trimming shortened V by 4 bases and J by 9 bases, and 15 bases separated the two germline ends. This CDR3 is built from 13 residues. CDR3 in amino acids: CASSYRTEGAQYF. The CDR3 region has the DNA TGTGCCAGCAGTTACCGGACGGAGGGGGCCCAGTACTTC.

The sample holds a few counts of this clonotype. This sequence joins TRBV18 and TRBJ2-5; unclear D gene. There are 12 residues in the CDR3. V was clipped by 6 bases and J by 1 base, with 6 bases between them. Germline V gene sequence: CDR1 KGHSH, CDR2 LQKENI. This CDR3 reads CASSRIQETQYF. DNA of the CDR3: TGTGCCAGCTCCCGAATCCAAGAGACCCAGTACTTC.

The J gene is TRBJ2-1, the V gene TRBV15, with D hard to call. Looked up from germline, CDR1 is LNHNV and CDR2 is YYDKDF (reference sequence). The CDR3 consists of 14 residues. V dropped 8 bases and J dropped 5 bases, with 16 bases sitting between them. CDR3 region: CATGYARNNNEQFF. CDR3 bases: TGTGCCACCGGGTACGCACGGAATAACAATGAGCAGTTCTTC.

The chain recombines TRBV7-2 with TRBJ2-1, with 11 bases matching TRBD2. The CDR3 length is 16 residues. The ends lost 5 bases at V and 5 bases at J; junction bases unmatched: 8. Per the germline V gene, CDR1 is SGHTA and CDR2 is FQGNSA. The CDR3, as DNA: TGTGCCAGCAGCCCACAGGGACTAGCGGCGCACAATGAGCAGTTCTTC. Translated, it gives CASSPQGLAAHNEQFF.

This clonotype appeared a few times. V gene TRBV7-9 combines with J gene TRBJ2-7, with D maybe TRBD1 (6 bases). CDR1 and CDR2 (germline): SEHNR, FQNEAQ (reference sequence). Trimming took 5 bases from V and 0 from J, leaving 11 bases between them. The CDR3 has 14 residues. CDR3 in amino acids: CASSNRDNSYEQYF. CDR3 nucleotide sequence: TGTGCCAGCAGCAACCGGGACAACTCCTACGAGCAGTACTTC. The variable domain in full, with the rest retrieved from reference TRBV7-9 and TRBJ2-7, is DTGVSQNPRHKITKRGQNVTFRCDPISEHNRLYWYRQTLGQGPEFLTYFQNEAQLEKSRLLSDRFSAERPKGSFSTLEIQRTEQGDSAMYLCASSNRDNSYEQYFGPGTRLTVT.

The chain carries TRBV5-1 and TRBJ1-1; D gene unclear. The length of the CDR3 is 15 residues. V was cut by 0 bases and J by 2 bases, with 11 bases left in between. In germline, CDR1 is SGHRS, CDR2 YFSETQ. The CDR3 DNA follows: TGCGCCAGCAGCTTGGGGGCGGGGTTCAACACTGAAGCTTTCTTT. It is translated as CASSLGAGFNTEAFF. Complete variable domain (other parts from reference TRBV5-1 and TRBJ1-1): KAGVTQTPRYLIKTRGQQVTLSCSPISGHRSVSWYQQTPGQGLQFLFEYFSETQRNKGNFPGRFSGRQFSNSRSEMNVSTLELGDSALYLCASSLGAGFNTEAFFGQGTRLTVV.

This clonotype was counted many times. J is TRBJ2-1 and V is TRBV28; TRBD1 agrees at 12 bases. Germline values: CDR1 MDHEN, CDR2 SYDVKM. With 4 bases clipped from V and 2 bases from J, the junction kept 6 bases outside the gene matches. This CDR3 is 17 amino acids long. For the CDR3, the DNA is TGTGCCAGCAGTTCTCTTGGGACAGGGGGCACCTACAATGAGCAGTTCTTC. This codes for CASSSLGTGGTYNEQFF.

The sample holds a few counts of this clonotype. The genes are TRBV28 and TRBJ2-5; no firm D call. This CDR3 has 12 residues. Germline V gives CDR1 MDHEN, CDR2 SYDVKM. The germline V and J ends were trimmed by 8 bases and 5 bases, with 12 bases remaining between them. As DNA, the CDR3 is TGTGCCAGCGGAACGGGTTTGGAGACCCAGTACTTC. Residues: CASGTGLETQYF.

This clonotype has more than one count but fewer than ten. The chain has TRBV19 and TRBJ2-2; no clear D. This CDR3 region has 14 residues. CDR1 is LNHDA, CDR2 SQIVND, per germline (reference sequence). Trimming cost V 3 bases and J 2 bases, with 7 bases left between them. This CDR3 reads CASSMSANTGELFF. The CDR3 DNA is TGTGCCAGTAGTATGTCCGCCAACACCGGGGAGCTGTTTTTT.

The rearrangement uses TRBV5-1 and TRBJ1-1; D remains unclear. The germline V and J ends were trimmed by 0 bases and 2 bases, with 8 bases remaining between them. The CDR3 length is 14 residues. CDR1 is SGHRS, CDR2 YFSETQ, per germline. DNA for the CDR3: TGCGCCAGCAGCTTGGGTCATCCCAACACTGAAGCTTTCTTT. It codes for CASSLGHPNTEAFF.

This clonotype was picked up many times. The chain links TRBV7-9 to TRBJ2-7; 11 positions match TRBD2. The V gene end was trimmed by 4 bases and the J gene end by 4 bases; junction bases not matched to a gene: 6. CDR1 is SEHNR and CDR2 is FQNEAQ in the germline V gene (reference sequence). The CDR3 contains 15 residues. For the CDR3, the DNA is TGTGCCAGCAGCTCCCTACTAGCGGGGGCATACGAGCAGTACTTC. It encodes CASSSLLAGAYEQYF.

This clonotype was seen only a few times. The J gene is TRBJ1-1, the V gene TRBV6-1, with TRBD1 matching over 8 bases. The V and J ends lost 6 bases and 2 bases, in that order; junction bases with no gene match: 8. The CDR3 is 15 amino acids. The germline CDR1 and CDR2 sequences are MNHNS and SASEGT. CDR3: CASRNRQGQNTEAFF. The CDR3 bases are TGTGCCAGCAGAAACAGACAGGGGCAAAACACTGAAGCTTTCTTT.

This clonotype appeared many times. This chain joins TRBV12-3 or TRBV12-4 and TRBJ1-1, with TRBD1 matching over 9 bases. CDR3 size: 14 residues. V was clipped by 6 bases and J by 1 base; unmatched bases: 3. This chain's CDR3 is CASSGQGTNTEAFF. In DNA form, the CDR3 reads TGTGCCAGCAGCGGACAGGGGACGAACACTGAAGCTTTCTTT.

This rearrangement joins TRBV24-1 to TRBJ2-7, with D uncertain. The CDR3 spans 19 residues. The V end lost 4 bases, the J end lost 4 bases, and 28 bases lay between the germline ends. Germline values: CDR1 KGHDR, CDR2 SFDVKD. The CDR3 here is CATSDKEFISPVSRYEQYF. The CDR3 DNA follows: TGTGCCACCAGTGACAAGGAATTTATATCCCCTGTAAGTAGATACGAGCAGTACTTC.

The rearrangement links TRBV6-2 or TRBV6-3 to TRBJ2-7; 7 bases align to TRBD2. Germline CDR1 reads MNHEY; CDR2 reads SVGEGT. The CDR3 has 15 residues. Trimming took 0 bases from V and 2 from J; bases not matched to a gene: 4. The CDR3 region is CASSYSSSGAYEQYF. For the CDR3, the DNA is TGTGCCAGCAGTTACTCCTCTAGCGGAGCCTACGAGCAGTACTTC.

The chain links TRBV2 to TRBJ2-3, with TRBD2 matching over 9 bases. The germline V gene has CDR1 SNHLY and CDR2 FYNNEI. Trimming cost V 7 bases and J 8 bases; bases outside gene matches: 7. The CDR3 loop spans 13 amino acids. The CDR3 loop is CASMAIAGVTQYF. CDR3 DNA: TGTGCCAGCATGGCGATAGCGGGAGTTACGCAGTATTTT.

The chain joins TRBV20-1 to TRBJ2-7; D might be TRBD1 (5 bases). CDR1 DFQATT and CDR2 SNEGSKA come from the germline V gene (reference sequence). Trimming took 2 bases from V and 2 from J, leaving 19 bases between them. This CDR3 region has 16 residues. CDR3 coding DNA: TGCAGTGCTAGACCGGAAAGTAGGGGCACGGCCTACGAGCAGTACTTC. Translated: CSARPESRGTAYEQYF.

This clonotype came up a few times. The chain is built from TRBV5-1 and TRBJ2-5; maybe TRBD1 (6 bases). From germline, CDR1 is SGHRS and CDR2 YFSETQ. The CDR3 contains 14 residues. Trimming shortened V by 4 bases and J by 5 bases, and 15 bases separated the two germline ends. The CDR3 region is CASSANTGLETQYF. The CDR3 DNA follows: TGCGCCAGCAGCGCCAATACAGGGCTTGAGACCCAGTACTTC.

The chain employs TRBV12-3 or TRBV12-4 and TRBJ2-1; TRBD2 matches at 11 bases. This CDR3 region has 17 residues. V shed 6 bases and J 0 bases; nucleotides not matched to a gene: 7. CDR3 protein: CASSPPSGRFSYNEQFF. The DNA for the CDR3 is TGTGCCAGCAGCCCCCCTAGCGGGAGGTTCTCCTACAATGAGCAGTTCTTC.